Listed here are 14 T cell receptor beta chains from one sample, sequenced in a study of blood T cells in healthy people across ages. Primed by a sample-barcoded 5' primer and a J-beta primer mix, a second PCR proceeded for roughly 7 to 11 cycles. TCRdb re-called the 5' RACE reads through MiXCR, storing one row per CDR3 protein. The profile shows around 1,800,000 distinct CDR3 sequences, about two fifths of them singletons. The specimen was blood. The receptors derive from a human donor in good health.

The chain couples TRBV4-1 to TRBJ2-2, with 9 positions matching TRBD1. This CDR3 has 15 amino acids. The ends lost 1 base at V and 4 bases at J; junction bases unmatched: 1. Germline V CDR1 and CDR2: MGHRA, YSYEKL. The CDR3 spells CASSQGDRATGELFF. CDR3 DNA sequence: TGCGCCAGCAGCCAAGGGGACAGGGCCACCGGGGAGCTGTTTTTT.

The chain is built from TRBV6-2 or TRBV6-3 and TRBJ1-1; no clear D. This CDR3 region has 14 residues. Germline CDR1 reads MNHEY; CDR2 reads SVGEGT. Trimming left V 7 bases short and J 5 bases short, with 17 bases between. The CDR3 nucleotides read TGTGCCAGCATCAACCCGACGGGCGGGACTGAAGCTTTCTTT. Translation gives CASINPTGGTEAFF.

In its sample, this clonotype was seen a few times. J is TRBJ2-7 and V is TRBV7-2, with no clear D. The germline gives CDR1 SGHTA, CDR2 FQGNSA. The V end was cut by 3 bases, the J end by 2 bases, with 14 bases between. CDR3 length equals 15 residues. The CDR3 here is CASSFVVGAPYEQYF. Written as DNA, the CDR3 is TGTGCCAGCAGCTTCGTAGTAGGCGCCCCCTACGAGCAGTACTTC.

This chain connects TRBV29-1 to TRBJ2-1; the D gene is possibly TRBD1 (6 bases). Trimming stripped 5 bases from V and 4 bases from J, with 18 bases between. The V gene's germline CDR1 is SQVTM and CDR2 ANQGSEA. The CDR3 sequence is 15 residues long. CDR3 DNA sequence: TGCAGCGTTCGTCACAGGGATTCGTCATACAATGAGCAGTTCTTC. Its protein is CSVRHRDSSYNEQFF.

In this sample, this clonotype turned up many times. The V and J genes are TRBV12-3 or TRBV12-4 and TRBJ2-4; no definite D call. The V end was cut by 0 bases, the J end by 6 bases, with 6 bases between. The CDR3 covers 13 residues. CDR3 amino acids: CASSLASLNIQYF. In DNA form, the CDR3 reads TGTGCCAGCAGTTTAGCCAGCCTAAACATTCAGTACTTC.

This clonotype was detected a few times. The rearrangement joins TRBV7-9 to TRBJ2-1, with D possibly called TRBD1 or TRBD2 (5 bases each). Germline assignment: CDR1 SEHNR and CDR2 FQNEAQ (reference sequence). Trimming removed 5 bases from V and 5 bases from J, with 16 bases in between. The CDR3 has 15 amino acids. This CDR3 reads CASSHRDGGHNEQFF. CDR3 coding DNA: TGTGCCAGCAGCCACCGGGACGGAGGACACAATGAGCAGTTCTTC. Complete variable domain (other parts from reference TRBV7-9 and TRBJ2-1): DTGVSQNPRHKITKRGQNVTFRCDPISEHNRLYWYRQTLGQGPEFLTYFQNEAQLEKSRLLSDRFSAERPKGSFSTLEIQRTEQGDSAMYLCASSHRDGGHNEQFFGPGTRLTVL.

This clonotype has only a few counts. The chain employs TRBV5-4 and TRBJ1-2; tentative D call: TRBD1 (5 bases). Trimming left V 0 bases short and J 4 bases short, with 13 bases between. Germline CDR1 SGHNT, CDR2 YYREEE (reference sequence). The CDR3 consists of 15 residues. The CDR3 DNA reads as TGTGCCAGCAGCTTGGGATCCAGGGACCTCTATGGCTACACCTTC. Protein product: CASSLGSRDLYGYTF.

This clonotype turned up a few times. The J gene is TRBJ2-4, the V gene TRBV12-3 or TRBV12-4, with D perhaps being TRBD1 or TRBD2 (5 bases each). The last part of the DNA fits TRBJ2-7 better; the J call may be wrong. This CDR3 is built from 14 residues. The CDR3 DNA follows: TGTGCCAGCCTTCCGGGACCGGCTACGGGCGAGCAGTACTTC. Protein product: CASLPGPATGEQYF.

This clonotype turned up a few times. V is TRBV7-9 and J is TRBJ2-3; D remains ambiguous. CDR1 is SEHNR, CDR2 FQNEAQ, per germline (reference sequence). The CDR3 is 16 amino acids. The V end was cut by 4 bases, the J end by 2 bases, with 16 bases between. This chain's CDR3 is CASSSIPWRNTDTQYF. Written as DNA, the CDR3 is TGTGCCAGCAGCTCCATACCTTGGCGAAACACAGATACGCAGTATTTT.

This clonotype was detected only a few times. V usage is TRBV7-6 and J usage is TRBJ2-4; D ambiguous. V was trimmed by 5 bases and J by 7 bases, leaving 9 bases between them. The CDR3 covers 12 residues. Germline V CDR1 and CDR2: SGHVS, FNYEAQ. CDR3 in amino acids: CASSPVENIQYF. In nucleotides, the CDR3 is TGTGCCAGCAGCCCCGTGGAGAACATTCAGTACTTC.

This clonotype was counted a few times. J is TRBJ1-1 and V is TRBV5-5; D is possibly TRBD1 (5 bases). Trimming took 6 bases from V and 6 from J, leaving 15 bases between them. Germline CDR1 SGHKS, CDR2 YYEKEE (reference sequence). The CDR3 loop spans 13 amino acids. Written as DNA, the CDR3 is TGTGCCAGCAACCCGGGGGGTAGCTCTGAAGCTTTCTTT. Its protein product is CASNPGGSSEAFF.

The table lists this clonotype with a few counts. The V and J genes are TRBV28 and TRBJ2-3, with no clear D. V lost 4 bases, J lost 5 bases, and 10 bases lay in between. The germline V gene encodes CDR1 MDHEN and CDR2 SYDVKM. The CDR3 totals 13 residues. DNA of the CDR3: TGTGCCAGCAGTTCTGTTACAGAAGATACGCAGTATTTT. It specifies CASSSVTEDTQYF.

The rearrangement links TRBV15 to TRBJ2-4; TRBD2 might be the D (7 bases). V was clipped by 3 bases and J by 7 bases, with 16 bases between them. The CDR3 spans 15 residues. Per germline, CDR1 LNHNV and CDR2 YYDKDF (reference sequence). This CDR3 is CATSSMGGRGNIQYF. The CDR3, as DNA: TGTGCCACCAGCAGCATGGGGGGGAGGGGGAACATTCAGTACTTC.

This clonotype was counted many times. The CDR3 loop reads CSGVGGRGYTF. The CDR3 bases are TGCAGCGGCGTCGGGGGTCGAGGCTACACCTTC. The chain carries TRBV29-1 and TRBJ1-2; tentatively, D is TRBD1 (5 bases). There are 11 residues in the CDR3. Germline CDR1 is SQVTM and CDR2 is ANQGSEA. V shed 7 bases and J shed 8 bases, with 14 bases lying between them.